These 6 T cell receptor beta chains share one sample of origin, sequenced in a study of T cell changes during pregnancy in multiple sclerosis. Data came from immunoSEQ multiplex PCR; TCRdb stores just in-frame clones and leaves some out. The sample includes some 21,000 clones, around 89% of them seen just once. The sequencing here drew on CD8+ T cells from peripheral blood mononuclear cells, taken in the second trimester of pregnancy. Source of these receptors: a female donor in good health, enrolled as a control in a pregnancy study.

The CDR3 DNA is TGTGCCAGCGGACTTGGTTCGGACAATGAGCAGTTCTTC. Translating gives CASGLGSDNEQFF. The rearrangement uses TRBV27 and TRBJ2-1; D possibly corresponds to TRBD2 (5 bases). V lost 8 bases to trimming and J lost 5 bases, with 13 bases between them. There are 13 residues in the CDR3. The germline gives CDR1 MNHEY, CDR2 SMNVEV (reference sequence).

This clone was detected only once. CDR3 sequence (DNA): TGTGCCAGCAGTATGACAGGGTATTCGGCCGGGGAGCTGTTTTTT. Its translation: CASSMTGYSAGELFF. J is TRBJ2-2 and V is TRBV27, with 7 nucleotides matching TRBD1. V trimming: 5 bases; J trimming: 6 bases; junction bases outside the gene matches: 9. In germline, CDR1 is MNHEY, CDR2 SMNVEV (reference sequence). This CDR3 is 15 amino acids long.

In its sample, this clone was seen once. The rearrangement joins TRBV13 to TRBJ2-7; TRBD2 aligns across 9 bases. CDR3 length: 15 amino acids. CDR1 and CDR2 from the germline V gene are PRHDT and FYEKMQ (reference sequence). The ends lost 5 bases at V and 3 bases at J; junction bases unmatched: 8. The CDR3 reads CASSPTGTSYYEQYF. Here the CDR3 DNA reads TGTGCCAGCAGCCCGACTGGGACTAGCTACTACGAGCAGTACTTC.

The gene calls are TRBV27 and TRBJ2-1; D remains ambiguous. The V gene's germline CDR1 is MNHEY and CDR2 SMNVEV (reference sequence). The CDR3 runs to 16 residues. The V gene lost 5 bases and the J gene lost 0 bases, with 14 bases spanning the gap. CDR3 DNA sequence: TGTGCCAGCAGTGGCCTCCTAGGATCCTCCTACAATGAGCAGTTCTTC. Translation: CASSGLLGSSYNEQFF.

The CDR3 DNA follows: TGTGCCAGCAGTCCCGGACAGGGGGCACCCGTCTACGAGCAGTACTTC. Its translation is CASSPGQGAPVYEQYF. The J gene is TRBJ2-7, the V gene TRBV27; 11 bases are a match to TRBD1. Unmatched junction bases numbered 9, after V lost 5 bases and J lost 3 bases. The CDR3 length is 16 residues. CDR1 and CDR2 (germline): MNHEY, SMNVEV (reference sequence).

This chain joins TRBV30 and TRBJ1-5; maybe TRBD1 (6 bases). Germline CDR1 GTSNPN, CDR2 SVGIG (reference sequence). CDR3 length: 16 residues. Trimming took 0 bases from V and 5 from J, leaving 17 bases between them. DNA for the CDR3: TGTGCCTGGAGTGTAGGGGGTCTTGATTACGATCAGCCCCAGCATTTT. Its translation: CAWSVGGLDYDQPQHF.